The 3 T cell receptor beta chains presented below share a single source sample, sequenced in a study of blood T cell repertoires in COVID-19. Using immunoSEQ multiplex PCR, the repertoire was profiled, and TCRdb retains in-frame clones only, with some absent. The table records 200,000 to 250,000 clones, 88% of them present only once. The sequenced material came from PBMCs or T cells enriched from blood (not recorded which). Receptor source: a woman in her 30s who had been exposed to COVID-19.

The chain is built from TRBV7-9 and TRBJ1-4; D is ambiguous. This CDR3 region has 12 residues. Trimming shortened V by 5 bases and J by 7 bases, and 8 bases separated the two germline ends. Germline assignment: CDR1 SEHNR and CDR2 FQNEAQ (reference sequence). CDR3 coding DNA: TGTGCCAGCAGCGAGTTAGCTGAAAAACTGTTTTTT. It encodes CASSELAEKLFF. Full variable domain (outside the CDR3, taken from reference TRBV7-9 and TRBJ1-4): DTGVSQNPRHKITKRGQNVTFRCDPISEHNRLYWYRQTLGQGPEFLTYFQNEAQLEKSRLLSDRFSAERPKGSFSTLEIQRTEQGDSAMYLCASSELAEKLFFGSGTQLSVL.

The J gene is TRBJ1-4, the V gene TRBV14, with TRBD1 identical over 11 bases. Germline-derived CDR1 and CDR2 are SGHDN and FVKESK. There are 16 residues in the CDR3. The trim removed 5 bases at V and 10 bases at J, leaving 12 bases unmatched. DNA of the CDR3: TGTGCCAGCAGCGCGTACCGCGGGACAGGGGGTGGAAAACTGTTTTTT. It is translated as CASSAYRGTGGGKLFF.

This sequence joins TRBV4-2 and TRBJ1-3; the D is unclear. Germline values: CDR1 LGHNA, CDR2 YNFKEQ. This CDR3 contains 17 residues. The V gene lost 0 bases and the J gene lost 2 bases, with 14 bases spanning the gap. CDR3 DNA sequence: TGTGCCAGCAGCCAAGAAGTACAGCAATCCCCTGGAAACACCATATATTTT. This gives the protein CASSQEVQQSPGNTIYF.